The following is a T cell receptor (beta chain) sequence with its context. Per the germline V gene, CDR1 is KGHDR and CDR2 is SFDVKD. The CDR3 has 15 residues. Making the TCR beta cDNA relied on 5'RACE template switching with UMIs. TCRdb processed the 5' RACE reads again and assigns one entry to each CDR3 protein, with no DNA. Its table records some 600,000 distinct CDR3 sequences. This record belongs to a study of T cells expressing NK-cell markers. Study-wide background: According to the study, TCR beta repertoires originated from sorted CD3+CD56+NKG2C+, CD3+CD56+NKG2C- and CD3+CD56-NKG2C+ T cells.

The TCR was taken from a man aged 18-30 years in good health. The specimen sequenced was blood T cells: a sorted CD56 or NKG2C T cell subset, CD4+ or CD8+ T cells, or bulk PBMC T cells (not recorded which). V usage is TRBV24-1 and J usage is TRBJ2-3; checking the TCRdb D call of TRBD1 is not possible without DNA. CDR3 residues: CATSDLLGNRGRWYF.